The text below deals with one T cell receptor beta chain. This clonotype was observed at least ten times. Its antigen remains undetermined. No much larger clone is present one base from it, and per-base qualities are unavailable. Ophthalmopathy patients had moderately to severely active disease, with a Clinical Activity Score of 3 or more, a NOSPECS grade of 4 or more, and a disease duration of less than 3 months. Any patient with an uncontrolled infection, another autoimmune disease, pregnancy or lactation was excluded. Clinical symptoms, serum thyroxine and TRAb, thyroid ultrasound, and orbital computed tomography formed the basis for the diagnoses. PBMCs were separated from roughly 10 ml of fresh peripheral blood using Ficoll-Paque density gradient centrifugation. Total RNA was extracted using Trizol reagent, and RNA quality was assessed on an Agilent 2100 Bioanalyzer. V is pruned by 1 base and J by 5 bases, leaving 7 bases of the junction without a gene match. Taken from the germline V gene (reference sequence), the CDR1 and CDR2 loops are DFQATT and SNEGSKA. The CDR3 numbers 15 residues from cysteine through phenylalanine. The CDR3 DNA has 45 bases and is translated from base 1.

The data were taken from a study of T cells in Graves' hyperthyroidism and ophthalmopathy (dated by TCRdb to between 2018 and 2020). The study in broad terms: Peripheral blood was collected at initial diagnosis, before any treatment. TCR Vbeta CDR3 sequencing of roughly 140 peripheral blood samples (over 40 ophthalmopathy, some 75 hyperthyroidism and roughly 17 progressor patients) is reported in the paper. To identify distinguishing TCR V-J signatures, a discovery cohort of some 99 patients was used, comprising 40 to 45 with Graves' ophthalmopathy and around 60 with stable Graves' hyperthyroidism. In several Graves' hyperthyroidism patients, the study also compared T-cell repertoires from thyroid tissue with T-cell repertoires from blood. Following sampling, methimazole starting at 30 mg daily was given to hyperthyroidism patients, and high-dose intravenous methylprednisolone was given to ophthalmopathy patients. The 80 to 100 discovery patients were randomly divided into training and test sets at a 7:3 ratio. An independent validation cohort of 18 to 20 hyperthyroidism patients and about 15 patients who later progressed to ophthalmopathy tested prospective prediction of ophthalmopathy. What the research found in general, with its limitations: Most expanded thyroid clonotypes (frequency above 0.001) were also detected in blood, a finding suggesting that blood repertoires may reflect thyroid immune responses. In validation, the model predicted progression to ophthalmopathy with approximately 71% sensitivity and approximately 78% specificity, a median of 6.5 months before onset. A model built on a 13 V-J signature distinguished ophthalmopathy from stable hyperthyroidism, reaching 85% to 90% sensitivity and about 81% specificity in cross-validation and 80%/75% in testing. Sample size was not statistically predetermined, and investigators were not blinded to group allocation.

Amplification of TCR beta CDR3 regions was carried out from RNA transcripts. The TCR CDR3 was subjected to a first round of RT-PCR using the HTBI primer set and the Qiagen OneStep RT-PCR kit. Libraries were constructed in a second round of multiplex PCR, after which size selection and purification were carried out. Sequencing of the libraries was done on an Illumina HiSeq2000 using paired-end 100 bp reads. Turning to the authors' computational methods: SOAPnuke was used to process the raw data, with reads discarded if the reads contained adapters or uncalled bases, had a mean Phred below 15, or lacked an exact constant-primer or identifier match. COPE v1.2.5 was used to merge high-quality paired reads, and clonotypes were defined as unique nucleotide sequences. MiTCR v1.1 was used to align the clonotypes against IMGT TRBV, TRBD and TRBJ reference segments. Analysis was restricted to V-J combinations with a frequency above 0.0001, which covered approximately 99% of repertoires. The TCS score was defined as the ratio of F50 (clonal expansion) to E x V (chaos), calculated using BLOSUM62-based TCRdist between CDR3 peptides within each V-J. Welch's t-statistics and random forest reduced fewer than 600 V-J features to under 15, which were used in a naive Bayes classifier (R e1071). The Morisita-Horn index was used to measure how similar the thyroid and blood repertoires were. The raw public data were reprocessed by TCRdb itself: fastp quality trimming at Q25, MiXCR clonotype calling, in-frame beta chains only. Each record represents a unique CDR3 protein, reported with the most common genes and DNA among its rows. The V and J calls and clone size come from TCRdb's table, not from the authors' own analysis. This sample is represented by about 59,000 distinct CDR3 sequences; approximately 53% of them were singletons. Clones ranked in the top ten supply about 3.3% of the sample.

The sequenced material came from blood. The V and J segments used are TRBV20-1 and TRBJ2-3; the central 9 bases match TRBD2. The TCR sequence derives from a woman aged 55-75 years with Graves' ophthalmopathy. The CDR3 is CSARVSGGPEDTQYF. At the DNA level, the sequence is TGCAGTGCTAGAGTGAGCGGGGGGCCTGAAGATACGCAGTATTTT.